The next 11 T cell receptor beta chains were all read from a single sample in a study of blood T cells in healthy people across ages. PCR was performed a second time for about 7 to 11 cycles using a sample-barcoded 5' primer and a J-beta primer mix. TCRdb processed the 5' RACE reads anew with MiXCR; each CDR3 protein has one entry. The repertoire holds about 620,000 distinct CDR3 sequences, about 51% seen once, with about 13% in the top ten. The source material was blood. Receptors were obtained from a woman of 80 years or more in good health.

As regards this clonotype: A much larger clone differs by one base, so this may be a read error. This chain connects TRBV2 to TRBJ2-7, with D tentatively TRBD1 (6 bases). The CDR3 length is 14 residues. Germline lookup yields CDR1 SNHLY and CDR2 FYNNEI. Trimming removed 8 bases from V and 7 bases from J, with 21 bases in between. In DNA, the CDR3 is TGTGCCAGCCAACTGCAGGGACAATCCAATGAGCAGTACTTC. It encodes CASQLQGQSNEQYF.

The rearrangement joins TRBV20-1 to TRBJ2-1; weak D call: TRBD2 (6 bases). This CDR3 contains 12 residues. V was clipped by 1 base and J by 7 bases, with 8 bases between them. Per germline, CDR1 DFQATT and CDR2 SNEGSKA (reference sequence). The DNA of the CDR3 is TGCAGTGCTAGAGTCCGGGGGAATGAGCAGTTCTTC. Translating gives CSARVRGNEQFF.

The chain employs TRBV29-1 and TRBJ2-7; the D call may be TRBD1 or TRBD2 (5 bases each). Germline-derived CDR1 and CDR2 are SQVTM and ANQGSEA. The CDR3 is 15 amino acids. The V gene lost 6 bases and the J gene lost 9 bases, with 27 bases spanning the gap. Here the CDR3 reads CSVSFRTRDPLGQYF. DNA for the CDR3: TGCAGCGTATCATTCCGCACCCGGGACCCACTGGGGCAGTACTTC.

The chain employs TRBV6-1 and TRBJ2-6; D remains ambiguous. Trimming stripped 1 base from V and 0 bases from J, with 4 bases between. Germline values: CDR1 MNHNS, CDR2 SASEGT. This CDR3 region has 15 residues. The CDR3 loop reads CASSEGSSGANVLTF. DNA of the CDR3: TGTGCCAGCAGTGAAGGGAGCTCTGGGGCCAACGTCCTGACTTTC.

This clonotype turned up a few times. The chain uses TRBV5-1 and TRBJ2-3; unclear D gene. The V and J ends lost 4 bases and 1 base respectively, with 16 bases between them. This CDR3 spans 16 amino acids. Germline values: CDR1 SGHRS, CDR2 YFSETQ. The CDR3 region is CASSLRAISGTDTQYF. Here the CDR3 DNA reads TGCGCCAGCAGCCTACGGGCCATCTCGGGCACAGATACGCAGTATTTT.

As to this clonotype: This sequence may be a read error, since a much larger clone differs from it by one base. This chain connects TRBV5-6 to TRBJ2-3; TRBD1 is a possible D gene (5 bases). CDR1 is SGHDT and CDR2 is YYEEEE in the germline V gene. The CDR3 length is 12 residues. CDR3 protein: CASNRKTDAQYF. For the CDR3, the DNA is TGTGCCAGCAACAGGAAGACAGATGCGCAGTATTTT.

To note about this clonotype: A single base separates this from a much larger clone, so it may be a read error. The V and J genes are TRBV6-5 and TRBJ1-2; D call uncertain. From germline, CDR1 is MNHEY and CDR2 SVGAGI. CDR3 length: 16 amino acids. CDR3 sequence (DNA): TGTTCCAGCAGTTACTCCAAAGTGGGATCGGGATATGGCTACACCTTC. Amino acid sequence: CSSSYSKVGSGYGYTF.

The rearrangement links TRBV7-3 to TRBJ2-1; a weak D match, TRBD1 (6 bases). The CDR3 extends over 13 amino acids. The V gene lost 0 bases and the J gene lost 9 bases, with 9 bases spanning the gap. CDR1 is SGHTA, CDR2 FQGTGA, per germline. Here the CDR3 DNA reads TGTGCCAGCAGCTTAACCGGACAGCTTGAGCAGTTCTTC. Translation gives CASSLTGQLEQFF.

As concerns this clonotype: One base away lies a much larger clone, so this may be a sequencing read error. The V call is TRBV20-1, the J call TRBJ2-7; D is undetermined. Trimming pared 3 bases from V and 4 bases from J, leaving 7 bases between. Germline-derived CDR1 and CDR2 are DFQATT and SNEGSKA (reference sequence). The CDR3 sequence is 11 residues long. CDR3 sequence reads: CSASLPYEQYF. The CDR3 DNA follows: TGCAGTGCTAGCCTGCCTTACGAGCAGTACTTC.

This clonotype was seen ten or more times. The V and J genes are TRBV2 and TRBJ2-7; 12 nucleotides align to TRBD2. CDR1 SNHLY and CDR2 FYNNEI come from the germline V gene. CDR3 length: 16 amino acids. J was trimmed by 5 bases and V by 5 bases; bases with no gene match: 10. The CDR3 coding sequence is TGTGCCAGCAGTCAGTGGACTAGCGGGATAGGGAACGAGCAGTACTTC. Translating it yields CASSQWTSGIGNEQYF.

The chain employs TRBV4-1 and TRBJ2-3; 8 bases line up with TRBD2. Germline CDR1 is MGHRA and CDR2 is YSYEKL. The length of the CDR3 is 15 residues. After removal of 5 bases from V and 6 bases from J, the junction contained 10 bases not matched to a gene. CDR3 amino acids: CASSTGTSIADTQYF. CDR3 sequence (DNA): TGCGCCAGCAGCACCGGGACTAGTATTGCGGATACGCAGTATTTT.